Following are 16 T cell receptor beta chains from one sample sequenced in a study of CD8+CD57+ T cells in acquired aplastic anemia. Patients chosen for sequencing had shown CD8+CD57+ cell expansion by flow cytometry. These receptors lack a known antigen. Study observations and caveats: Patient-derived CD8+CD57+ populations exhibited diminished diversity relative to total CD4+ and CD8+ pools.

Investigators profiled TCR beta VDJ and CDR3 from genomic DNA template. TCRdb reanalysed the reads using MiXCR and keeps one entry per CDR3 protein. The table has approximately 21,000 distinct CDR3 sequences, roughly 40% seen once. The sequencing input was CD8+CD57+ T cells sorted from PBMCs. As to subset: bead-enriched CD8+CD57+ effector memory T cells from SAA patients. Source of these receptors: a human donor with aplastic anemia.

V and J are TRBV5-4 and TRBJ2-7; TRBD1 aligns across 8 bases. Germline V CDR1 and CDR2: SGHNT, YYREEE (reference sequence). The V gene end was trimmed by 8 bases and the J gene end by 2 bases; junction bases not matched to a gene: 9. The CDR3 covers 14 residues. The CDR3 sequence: CARIRTGIAYEQYF. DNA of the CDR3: TGTGCCAGAATCCGGACAGGGATTGCCTACGAGCAGTACTTC.

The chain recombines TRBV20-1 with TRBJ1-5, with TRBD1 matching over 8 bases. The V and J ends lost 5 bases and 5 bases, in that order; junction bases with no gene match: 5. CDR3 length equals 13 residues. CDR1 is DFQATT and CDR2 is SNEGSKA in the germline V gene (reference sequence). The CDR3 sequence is CSAPPTGDQPQHF. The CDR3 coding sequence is TGCAGTGCTCCACCGACAGGGGATCAGCCCCAGCATTTT.

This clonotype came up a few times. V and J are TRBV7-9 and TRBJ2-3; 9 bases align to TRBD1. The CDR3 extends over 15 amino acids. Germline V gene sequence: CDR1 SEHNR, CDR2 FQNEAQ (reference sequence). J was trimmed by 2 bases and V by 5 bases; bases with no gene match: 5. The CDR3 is CASSLGTGITDTQYF. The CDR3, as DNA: TGTGCCAGCAGCCTCGGGACAGGGATCACAGATACGCAGTATTTT.

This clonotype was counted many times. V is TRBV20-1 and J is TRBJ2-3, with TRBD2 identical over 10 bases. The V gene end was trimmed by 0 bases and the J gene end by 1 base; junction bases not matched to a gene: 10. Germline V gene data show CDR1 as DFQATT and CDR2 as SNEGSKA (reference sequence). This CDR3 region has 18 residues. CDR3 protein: CSARDGRLLAGGTDTQYF. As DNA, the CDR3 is TGCAGTGCTAGAGACGGACGATTGCTAGCGGGGGGCACAGATACGCAGTATTTT.

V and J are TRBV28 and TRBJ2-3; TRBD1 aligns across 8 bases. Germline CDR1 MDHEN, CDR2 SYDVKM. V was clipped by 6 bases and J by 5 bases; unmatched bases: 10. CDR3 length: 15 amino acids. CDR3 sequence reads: CASRPGGVSGDTQYF. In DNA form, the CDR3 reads TGTGCCAGCAGGCCAGGGGGCGTTTCTGGAGATACGCAGTATTTT.

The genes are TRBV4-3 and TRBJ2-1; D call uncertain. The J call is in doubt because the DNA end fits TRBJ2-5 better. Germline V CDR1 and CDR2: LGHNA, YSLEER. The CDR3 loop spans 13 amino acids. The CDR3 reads CASSQVEWETQYF. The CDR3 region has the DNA TGCGCCAGCAGCCAAGTTGAGTGGGAGACCCAGTACTTC.

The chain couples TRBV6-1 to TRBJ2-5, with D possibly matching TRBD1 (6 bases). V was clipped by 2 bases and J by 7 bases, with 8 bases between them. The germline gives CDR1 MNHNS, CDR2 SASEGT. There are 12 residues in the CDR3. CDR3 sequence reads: CASSETGWTQYF. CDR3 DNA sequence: TGTGCCAGCAGTGAAACAGGGTGGACCCAGTACTTC.

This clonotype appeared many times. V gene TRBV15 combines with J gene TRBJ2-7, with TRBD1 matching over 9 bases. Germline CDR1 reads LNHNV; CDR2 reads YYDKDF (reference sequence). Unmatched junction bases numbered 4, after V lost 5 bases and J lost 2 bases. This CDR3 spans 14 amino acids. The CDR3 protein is CATSDRTGAYEQYF. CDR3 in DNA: TGTGCCACCAGCGACCGGACAGGGGCCTACGAGCAGTACTTC.

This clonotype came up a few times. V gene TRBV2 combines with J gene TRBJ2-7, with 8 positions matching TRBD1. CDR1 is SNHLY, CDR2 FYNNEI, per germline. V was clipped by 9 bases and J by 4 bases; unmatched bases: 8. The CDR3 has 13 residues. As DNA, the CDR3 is TGTGCCAGTACCGGACAGGGCAATTACGAGCAGTACGTC. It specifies CASTGQGNYEQYV.

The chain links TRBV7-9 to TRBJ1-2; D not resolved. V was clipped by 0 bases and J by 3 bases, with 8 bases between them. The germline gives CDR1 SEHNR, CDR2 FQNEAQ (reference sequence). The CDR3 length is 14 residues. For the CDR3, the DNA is TGTGCCAGCAGCTTAGCGCTTAGAGACTATGGCTACACCTTC. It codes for CASSLALRDYGYTF.

The DNA of the CDR3 is TGTGCCACCATGCGGGACGCGAACTCTGGAAACACCATATATTTT. This encodes CATMRDANSGNTIYF. V usage is TRBV15 and J usage is TRBJ1-3, with a weak D call TRBD1 (5 bases). V was cut by 7 bases and J by 0 bases, with 13 bases left in between. The CDR3 has 15 residues. Per germline, CDR1 LNHNV and CDR2 YYDKDF (reference sequence).

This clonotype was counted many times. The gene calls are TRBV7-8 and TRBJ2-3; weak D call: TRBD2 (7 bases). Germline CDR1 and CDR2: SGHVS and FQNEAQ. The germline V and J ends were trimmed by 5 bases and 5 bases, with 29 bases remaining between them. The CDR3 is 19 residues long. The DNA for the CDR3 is TGTGCCAGCAGCCTCCCTTGGGGGGGGGGCCCCGTAGGGGAAGATACGCAGTATTTT. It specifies CASSLPWGGGPVGEDTQYF.

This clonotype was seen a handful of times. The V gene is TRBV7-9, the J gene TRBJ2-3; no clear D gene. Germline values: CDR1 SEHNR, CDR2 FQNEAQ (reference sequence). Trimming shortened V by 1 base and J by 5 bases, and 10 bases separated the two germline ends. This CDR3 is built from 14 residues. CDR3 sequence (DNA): TGTGCCAGCAGCTTAGGTCAAGGGTTAGATACGCAGTATTTT. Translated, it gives CASSLGQGLDTQYF.

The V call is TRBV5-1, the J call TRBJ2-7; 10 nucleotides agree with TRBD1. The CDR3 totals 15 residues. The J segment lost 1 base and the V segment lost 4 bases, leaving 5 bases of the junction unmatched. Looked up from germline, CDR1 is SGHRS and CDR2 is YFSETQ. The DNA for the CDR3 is TGCGCCAGCAGCCCCTGGACAGGGGGTTCCTACGAGCAGTACTTC. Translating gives CASSPWTGGSYEQYF.

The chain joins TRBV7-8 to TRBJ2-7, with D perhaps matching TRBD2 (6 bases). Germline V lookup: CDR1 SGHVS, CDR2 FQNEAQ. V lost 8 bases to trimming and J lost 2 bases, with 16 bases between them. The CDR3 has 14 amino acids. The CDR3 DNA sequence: TGTGCCAGCCCCCGGGGGACTGTAGCCTACGAGCAGTACTTC. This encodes CASPRGTVAYEQYF.

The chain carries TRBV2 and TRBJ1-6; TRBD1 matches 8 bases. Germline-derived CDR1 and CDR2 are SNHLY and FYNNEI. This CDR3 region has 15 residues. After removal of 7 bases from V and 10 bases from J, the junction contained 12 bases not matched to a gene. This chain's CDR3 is CASTSPRQGRSPLHF. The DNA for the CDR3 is TGTGCCAGCACCTCCCCGCGACAGGGGCGCTCACCCCTCCACTTT. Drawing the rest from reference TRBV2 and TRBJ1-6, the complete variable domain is EPEVTQTPSHQVTQMGQEVILRCVPISNHLYFYWYRQILGQKVEFLVSFYNNEISEKSEIFDDQFSVERPDGSNFTLKIRSTKLEDSAMYFCASTSPRQGRSPLHFGNGTRLTVT.